What follows are 10 T cell receptor beta chains derived from one specimen sequenced in a study of T cell responses to AZD1222 COVID-19 vaccine (dated by TCRdb to the early 2020s). The time point label here, explained by the study, means: baseline before first vaccination. The meaning of the sample's treatment or condition label: meningococcal conjugate vaccine given as trial control. The method behind the library was the immunoSEQ multiplex PCR assay. TCRdb's version of the immuneACCESS table is confined to in-frame rearrangements and falls short of the full clone set. An unresolved V gene accounts for under half of the shortfall where checked; the remainder is of unknown origin. Here the sample has some 95,000 clones; roughly nine tenths occur a single time. The ten largest clones add up to roughly 2.8% of the sample. Here the sequenced sample was peripheral blood, taken on day 0 of MenACWY control vaccination. Source of these receptors: an adult in good health.

The genes are TRBV5-6 and TRBJ1-6; no reliable D call. This CDR3 has 16 amino acids. Germline V gene lookup returns CDR1 SGHDT and CDR2 YYEEEE. V dropped 3 bases and J dropped 8 bases, with 18 bases sitting between them. The CDR3 DNA follows: TGTGCCAGCAGCTACTGGGTGGTGAACCGGGATTCACCCCTCCACTTT. Its translation: CASSYWVVNRDSPLHF.

The chain has TRBV5-6 and TRBJ1-2; possible D gene TRBD1, 5 bases. Trimming removed 6 bases at V and 0 bases at J, with 12 bases between. The CDR3 contains 14 residues. CDR1 SGHDT and CDR2 YYEEEE come from the germline V gene. The CDR3 DNA is TGTGCCAGCACCCAGGGCAGAGCTAACTATGGCTACACCTTC. Protein sequence: CASTQGRANYGYTF.

CDR3 nucleotides: TGTGCCAGCAGTTTGGGACCCCCCAACGAGCAGTACTTC. It yields the protein CASSLGPPNEQYF. The V gene is TRBV12-3 or TRBV12-4, the J gene TRBJ2-7, with D possibly being TRBD1 or TRBD2 (5 bases each). V was clipped by 3 bases and J by 5 bases, with 11 bases between them. The length of the CDR3 is 13 residues.

This clone occurred a few times. The rearrangement joins TRBV9 to TRBJ2-1; weak D call: TRBD2 (7 bases). CDR3 length: 15 amino acids. V shed 4 bases and J shed 4 bases, with 15 bases lying between them. Germline CDR1 and CDR2: SGDLS and YYNGEE. The CDR3 reads CASSRTGGAYNEQFF. CDR3 nucleotides: TGTGCCAGCAGCCGTACGGGGGGCGCATACAATGAGCAGTTCTTC.

The chain links TRBV5-4 to TRBJ1-1; 7 bases agree with TRBD1. The V gene end was trimmed by 2 bases and the J gene end by 2 bases; junction bases not matched to a gene: 3. CDR3 size: 14 residues. Germline V gene data show CDR1 as SGHNT and CDR2 as YYREEE (reference sequence). The CDR3 DNA is TGTGCCAGCAGCTTACAGGGGAGTAACACTGAAGCTTTCTTT. Translating gives CASSLQGSNTEAFF.

This clone appeared a few times. V usage is TRBV5-1 and J usage is TRBJ2-3, with 7 positions matching TRBD1. Germline CDR1 reads SGHRS; CDR2 reads YFSETQ. The V segment lost 3 bases and the J segment 0 bases; nucleotides outside the gene matches: 1. This CDR3 comprises 14 residues. The CDR3 sequence is CASSSDRSTDTQYF. For the CDR3, the DNA is TGCGCCAGCAGCTCGGACAGGAGCACAGATACGCAGTATTTT. The complete variable domain, with remaining parts taken from reference TRBV5-1 and TRBJ2-3, reads KAGVTQTPRYLIKTRGQQVTLSCSPISGHRSVSWYQQTPGQGLQFLFEYFSETQRNKGNFPGRFSGRQFSNSRSEMNVSTLELGDSALYLCASSSDRSTDTQYFGPGTRLTVL.

The genes are TRBV21-1 and TRBJ2-1; the D call TRBD2 from the table was never checked on the DNA. TRBV21-1 is assigned pseudogene status. The CDR3 is 16 residues long. CDR3 amino acids: CASSKARKRGYNEQFF. CDR3 nucleotide sequence: TGTGCCAGCAGCAAAGCGCGAAAGCGGGGGTACAATGAGCAGTTCTTC.

The rearrangement uses TRBV6-5 and TRBJ1-5, with D uncertain. CDR1 is MNHEY and CDR2 is SVGAGI in the germline V gene. Trimming stripped 2 bases from V and 9 bases from J, with 11 bases between. The CDR3 has 13 residues. The CDR3 coding sequence is TGTGCCAGCAGTTACGGGCAAGGTACGCCCCAGCATTTT. Translation: CASSYGQGTPQHF.

This chain's CDR3 is CASSYGGPGTAYNEQFF. The CDR3 DNA follows: TGTGCCAGCAGTTATGGCGGCCCCGGGACAGCTTACAATGAGCAGTTCTTC. V and J are TRBV28 and TRBJ2-1; TRBD1 matches 7 bases. CDR3 length: 17 residues. V dropped 4 bases and J dropped 4; count of bases not matched to a gene: 13. Per germline, CDR1 MDHEN and CDR2 SYDVKM.

The gene calls are TRBV9 and TRBJ2-7, with 7 positions matching TRBD1. The CDR3 is 15 amino acids. The V segment lost 2 bases and the J segment 0 bases; nucleotides outside the gene matches: 5. CDR1 is SGDLS, CDR2 YYNGEE, per germline. CDR3 bases: TGTGCCAGCAGCGTTTCGACAGGGAGCTCCTACGAGCAGTACTTC. It is translated as CASSVSTGSSYEQYF.